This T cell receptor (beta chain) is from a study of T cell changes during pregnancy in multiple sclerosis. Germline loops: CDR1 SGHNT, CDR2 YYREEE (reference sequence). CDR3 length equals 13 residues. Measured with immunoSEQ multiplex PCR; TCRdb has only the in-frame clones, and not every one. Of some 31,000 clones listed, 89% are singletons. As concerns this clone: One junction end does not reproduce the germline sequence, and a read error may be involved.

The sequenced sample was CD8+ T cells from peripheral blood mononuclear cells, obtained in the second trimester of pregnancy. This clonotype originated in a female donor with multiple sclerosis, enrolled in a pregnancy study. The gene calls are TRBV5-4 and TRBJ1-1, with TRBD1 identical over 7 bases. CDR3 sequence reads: CASSLGGRTGGPF. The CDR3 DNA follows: TGTGCCAGCAGCTTGGGAGGTAGGACAGGCGGCCCCTTT. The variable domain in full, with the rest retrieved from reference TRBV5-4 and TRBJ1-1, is ETGVTQSPTHLIKTRGQQVTLRCSSQSGHNTVSWYQQALGQGPQFIFQYYREEENGRGNFPPRFSGLQFPNYSSELNVNALELDDSALYLCASSLGGRTGGPFGQGTRLTVV.